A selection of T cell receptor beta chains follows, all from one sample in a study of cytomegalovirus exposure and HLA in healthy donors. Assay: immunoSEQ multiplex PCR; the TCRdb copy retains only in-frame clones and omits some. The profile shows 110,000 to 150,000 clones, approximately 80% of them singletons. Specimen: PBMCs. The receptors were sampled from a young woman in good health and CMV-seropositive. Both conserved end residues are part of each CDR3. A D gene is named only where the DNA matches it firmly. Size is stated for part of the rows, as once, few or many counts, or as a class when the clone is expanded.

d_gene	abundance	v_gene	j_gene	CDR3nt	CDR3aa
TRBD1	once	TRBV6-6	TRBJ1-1	TGTGCCAGCAGGGGTGGGGGACAGCTCCTCGAAGCTTTCTTT	CASRGGGQLLEAFF
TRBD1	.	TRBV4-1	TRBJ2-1	TGCGCCAGCAGTCAAGGAGGAGCTAGGGGACAGGCGTACAATGAGCAGTTCTTC	CASSQGGARGQAYNEQFF
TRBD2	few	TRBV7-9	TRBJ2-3	TGTGCCAGCAGCCAGAGACTAGCGGACCCCTTAAGGCGCACAGATACGCAGTATTTT	CASSQRLADPLRRTDTQYF
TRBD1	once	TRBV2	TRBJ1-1	TGTGCCAGCAGTGAAGTGGGACAGGGCGACACTGAAGCTTTCTTT	CASSEVGQGDTEAFF
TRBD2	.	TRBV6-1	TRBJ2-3	TGTGCCAGCAGTGAACCGCGGGGGACGGATACGCAGTATTTT	CASSEPRGTDTQYF
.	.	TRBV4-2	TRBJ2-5	TGTGCCAGCAGCCAAGTGGGAGGGGGGGACCGCGAGACCCAGTACTTC	CASSQVGGGDRETQYF
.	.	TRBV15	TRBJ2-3	TGTGCCACCGGGATAGGAGGGGGGGGGCTTACCTTCACAGATACGCAGTATTTT	CATGIGGGGLTFTDTQYF
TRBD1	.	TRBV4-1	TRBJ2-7	TGCGCCAGCAGCCAACGCGACAGGGAATACGAGCAGTACTTC	CASSQRDREYEQYF
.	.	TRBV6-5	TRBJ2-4	TGTGCCAGCAGTGAGGGGGTAGCCAAAAACATTCAGTACTTC	CASSEGVAKNIQYF
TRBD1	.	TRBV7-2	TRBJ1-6	TGTGCCAGCAGCTTGGACAGGGCCCAGCGCCCCCTCCACTTT	CASSLDRAQRPLHF
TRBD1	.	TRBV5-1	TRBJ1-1	TGCGCCAGCAGCTTTGGGGAGGGACAGGGGTGGCTCACTGAAGCTTTCTTT	CASSFGEGQGWLTEAFF
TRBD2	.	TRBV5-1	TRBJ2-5	TGCGCCAGCAGCTTGGCAATAGCGGGGGGCTTGCAGTACTTC	CASSLAIAGGLQYF
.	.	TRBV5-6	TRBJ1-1	TGTGCCAGCAGCTTCATCCGGGACACACCCTCGGCAGCTTTCTTT	CASSFIRDTPSAAFF
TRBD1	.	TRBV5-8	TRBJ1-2	TGTGCCAGCAGCGTTTTCTCCGGGACAGGGGGACGTGGCTACACCTTC	CASSVFSGTGGRGYTF
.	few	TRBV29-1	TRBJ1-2	TGCAGCGTCACGTACGGGGTAGGCTATGGCTACACCTTC	CSVTYGVGYGYTF
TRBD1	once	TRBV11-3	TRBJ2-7	TGTGCCAGCAGCCAGGACCGGGACAGCTCCTACGAGCAGTACTTC	CASSQDRDSSYEQYF